Each of the 13 T cell receptor beta chains below was sequenced from the same sample in a study of T cell responses to AZD1222 COVID-19 vaccine. Repertoires were generated with immunoSEQ multiplex PCR, while TCRdb's copy carries only in-frame clones and drops some. The table records about 150,000 clones, roughly nine tenths of them present only once. The input for sequencing was peripheral blood, taken on day 0 of AZD1222 vaccination. These receptors were taken from an adult in good health.

This chain uses TRBV28 with TRBJ1-1; no clear D. The CDR3 runs to 15 residues. Germline values: CDR1 MDHEN, CDR2 SYDVKM. Between the trimmed V and J ends, which lost 5 bases and 0 bases, there was a span of 13 bases. The DNA of the CDR3 is TGTGCCAGCAGTCAGCAGACAACCATGAACACTGAAGCTTTCTTT. It translates to CASSQQTTMNTEAFF.

The V gene is TRBV19, the J gene TRBJ1-1; 8 bases line up with TRBD1. V dropped 4 bases and J dropped 8; count of bases not matched to a gene: 3. Per the germline V gene, CDR1 is LNHDA and CDR2 is SQIVND (reference sequence). The CDR3 contains 12 residues. Here the CDR3 DNA reads TGTGCCAGTAGTACCCGGGACAGGGAAGCTTTCTTT. Protein product: CASSTRDREAFF.

V and J are TRBV5-1 and TRBJ2-5; D ambiguous. CDR1 and CDR2 from the germline V gene are SGHRS and YFSETQ. V was shortened by 0 bases and J by 5 bases, with 8 bases between the two germline ends. The CDR3 consists of 13 residues. The CDR3 sequence: CASSLAVSETQYF. The CDR3 bases are TGCGCCAGCAGCTTGGCAGTAAGCGAGACCCAGTACTTC.

A remark on this clone: Other DNA sequences in this sample translate to the same CDR3. V is TRBV28 and J is TRBJ2-2, with 7 bases aligning to TRBD2. The germline V gene encodes CDR1 MDHEN and CDR2 SYDVKM. The CDR3 has 15 amino acids. V dropped 2 bases and J dropped 0; count of bases not matched to a gene: 0. CDR3 residues: CASSLAGANTGELFF. The DNA for the CDR3 is TGTGCCAGCAGTTTAGCGGGAGCGAACACCGGGGAGCTGTTTTTT.

The chain uses TRBV5-8 and TRBJ2-2; 15 bases map to TRBD2. The CDR3 has 17 residues. The germline CDR1 and CDR2 sequences are SGHTS and YDEGEE. The J segment lost 6 bases and the V segment lost 3 bases, leaving 6 bases of the junction unmatched. In DNA form, the CDR3 reads TGTGCCAGCAGCTCAGGGACTAGCGGGAGGCTGGCCGGGGAGCTGTTTTTT. Translation: CASSSGTSGRLAGELFF.

The V call is TRBV19, the J call TRBJ2-3; 7 bases are a match to TRBD1. CDR1 LNHDA and CDR2 SQIVND come from the germline V gene (reference sequence). Germline trimming cut 9 bases from V and 1 base from J; bases unmatched to any gene: 4. The CDR3 length is 13 residues. DNA of the CDR3: TGTGCCAGCGGGACAGAGCGCACAGATACGCAGTATTTT. This translates into CASGTERTDTQYF.

The chain joins TRBV10-1 to TRBJ2-3, with a weak D call TRBD2 (5 bases). Between the trimmed V and J ends, which lost 3 bases and 3 bases, there was a span of 10 bases. Looked up from germline, CDR1 is WNHNN and CDR2 is SYGVQD (reference sequence). The CDR3 sequence is 14 residues long. The CDR3 protein is CASSDRGVTDTQYF. DNA of the CDR3: TGCGCCAGCAGTGATCGGGGAGTGACAGATACGCAGTATTTT.

The chain couples TRBV9 to TRBJ2-7; D is possibly TRBD1 (6 bases). V dropped 0 bases and J dropped 0 bases, with 10 bases sitting between them. The CDR3 runs 15 residues. From germline, CDR1 is SGDLS and CDR2 YYNGEE. The CDR3 spells CASSVAPQGSYEQYF. CDR3 in DNA: TGTGCCAGCAGCGTAGCCCCACAGGGCTCCTACGAGCAGTACTTC. The whole variable domain, remainder taken from reference TRBV9 and TRBJ2-7, is DSGVTQTPKHLITATGQRVTLRCSPRSGDLSVYWYQQSLDQGLQFLIQYYNGEERAKGNILERFSAQQFPDLHSELNLSSLELGDSALYFCASSVAPQGSYEQYFGPGTRLTVT.

This chain uses TRBV27 with TRBJ2-1, with D perhaps TRBD2 (6 bases). CDR3 length: 15 amino acids. Germline V gene data show CDR1 as MNHEY and CDR2 as SMNVEV (reference sequence). V gave up 4 bases and J gave up 0 bases, with 10 bases separating them. Here the CDR3 reads CASSSGLSSYNEQFF. Here the CDR3 DNA reads TGTGCCAGCAGTTCGGGACTTAGCTCCTACAATGAGCAGTTCTTC.

V and J are TRBV5-1 and TRBJ1-5, with D perhaps TRBD1 (6 bases). The CDR3 has 15 amino acids. Trimming took 0 bases from V and 1 from J, leaving 8 bases between them. Germline CDR1 and CDR2: SGHRS and YFSETQ. The CDR3 is CASSLVTGSNQPQHF. CDR3 nucleotide sequence: TGCGCCAGCAGCTTGGTAACAGGGAGCAATCAGCCCCAGCATTTT.

This chain joins TRBV28 and TRBJ1-2, with D unresolved. Trimming took off 5 bases at V and 8 bases at J, with 15 bases between the two ends. Germline CDR1 is MDHEN and CDR2 is SYDVKM. CDR3 length: 13 residues. In DNA, the CDR3 is TGTGCCAGCAGTACCATCAGAAGGTCGGGCTACACCTTC. Protein: CASSTIRRSGYTF.

This clone was seen once. CDR3 nucleotides: TGTGCCAGCAGCTTAAGGCGCGGGACCGGGGAGCTGTTTTTT. Amino acids: CASSLRRGTGELFF. This chain links TRBV7-9 with TRBJ2-2; possibly TRBD2 for D (5 bases). Trimming took 2 bases from V and 5 from J, leaving 9 bases between them. Germline V gene sequence: CDR1 SEHNR, CDR2 FQNEAQ (reference sequence). This CDR3 has 14 amino acids.

The CDR3 bases are TGTGCCAGCGCATTGTGGAGGGAGAGCACAGATACGCAGTATTTT. This gives the protein CASALWRESTDTQYF. This chain uses TRBV11-2 with TRBJ2-3, with D perhaps TRBD2 (6 bases). Per the germline V gene, CDR1 is SGHAT and CDR2 is FQNNGV. This CDR3 comprises 15 residues. V was trimmed by 8 bases and J by 0 bases, leaving 15 bases between them.